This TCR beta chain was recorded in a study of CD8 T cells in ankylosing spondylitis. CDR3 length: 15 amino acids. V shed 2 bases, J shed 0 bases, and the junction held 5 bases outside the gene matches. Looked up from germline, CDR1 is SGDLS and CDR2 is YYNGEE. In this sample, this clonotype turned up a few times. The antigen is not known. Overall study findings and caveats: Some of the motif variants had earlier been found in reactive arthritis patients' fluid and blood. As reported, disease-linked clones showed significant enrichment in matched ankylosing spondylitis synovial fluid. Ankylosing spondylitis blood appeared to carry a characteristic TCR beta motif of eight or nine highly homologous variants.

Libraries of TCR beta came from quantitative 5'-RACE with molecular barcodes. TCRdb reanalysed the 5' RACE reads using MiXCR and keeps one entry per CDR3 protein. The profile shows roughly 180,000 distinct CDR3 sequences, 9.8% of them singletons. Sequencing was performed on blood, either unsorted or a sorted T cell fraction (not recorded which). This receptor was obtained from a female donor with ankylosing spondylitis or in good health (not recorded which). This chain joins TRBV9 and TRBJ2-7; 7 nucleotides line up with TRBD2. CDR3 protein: CASSVSGSLSYEQYF. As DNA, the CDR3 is TGTGCCAGCAGCGTTAGCGGGTCCCTCTCCTACGAGCAGTACTTC.